Sequencing of this T cell receptor (beta chain) was carried out in a study of blood T cell repertoires in COVID-19. Study overall: Acute and convalescent COVID-19 samples came from the United States, Italy and Spain. In each case, the material was cDNA or gDNA derived from T cells, B-cell-depleted T cells, or PBMCs.

Per the original methods: How many nucleated cells were present was estimated from reference gene primer amplification. The protocol was immunoSEQ multiplex PCR, while the TCRdb copy is restricted to in-frame clones and leaves out a portion. V and J calls and clone size come straight from that table; D and trimming were deduced from the DNA. The repertoire holds roughly 68,000 clones, with about 88% as singletons. The CDR3 has 12 amino acids. Germline loops: CDR1 SGHAT, CDR2 FQNNGV. V shed 10 bases and J shed 2 bases, with 12 bases lying between them. This clone came up once. The chain has TRBV11-2 and TRBJ2-7; maybe TRBD1 (6 bases). The TCR sequence derives from a woman aged 45-59 years with active COVID-19. The specimen was peripheral blood. CDR3 sequence: CATEGGTYEQYF. The CDR3 bases are TGTGCCACCGAAGGGGGTACCTACGAGCAGTACTTC.